This T cell receptor beta chain was retrieved from a study of blood T cell repertoires in COVID-19. Study overall: Samples taken during acute and convalescent COVID-19 were collected in the United States, Italy and Spain.

The method was immunoSEQ multiplex PCR; TCRdb's version includes in-frame clones alone and lacks a portion of them. Here the sample spans more than 250,000 clones, 85% to 90% being singletons. Participants' reported clinical history set cohort assignment. Germline V gene lookup returns CDR1 SGHAT and CDR2 FQDESV (reference sequence). V was shortened by 2 bases and J by 0 bases, with 12 bases between the two germline ends. This CDR3 is built from 16 residues. The sample taken for sequencing was PBMCs or T cells enriched from blood (not recorded which). The J gene is TRBJ2-3, the V gene TRBV11-1, with TRBD1 as a possible D gene (6 bases). The TCR comes from a woman under 30 who had recovered from COVID-19. Here the CDR3 reads CASSLFRGRSTDTQYF. CDR3 sequence (DNA): TGTGCCAGCAGCTTATTCAGGGGACGGAGCACAGATACGCAGTATTTT.